The T cell receptor beta chain under discussion was sequenced for a study of blood T cell repertoires in COVID-19. On the study more broadly: Acute and convalescent COVID-19 samples came from the United States, Italy and Spain.

This clone has only a few counts. The repertoire was sequenced with immunoSEQ multiplex PCR; TCRdb's copy has only in-frame clones and lacks some. The table includes hundreds of thousands of clones, approximately 80% detected once. Germline CDR1 MNHNS, CDR2 SASEGT. Trimming cost V 1 base and J 0 bases, with 9 bases left between them. CDR3 length equals 15 residues. The TCR originated in a man aged 25 to 45 with acute COVID-19. The sample was PBMCs or T cells enriched from blood (not recorded which). The chain carries TRBV6-1 and TRBJ1-1, with D possibly being TRBD1 (5 bases). The DNA of the CDR3 is TGTGCCAGCAGTGAAGGACAGTATATGAACACTGAAGCTTTCTTT. This encodes CASSEGQYMNTEAFF.